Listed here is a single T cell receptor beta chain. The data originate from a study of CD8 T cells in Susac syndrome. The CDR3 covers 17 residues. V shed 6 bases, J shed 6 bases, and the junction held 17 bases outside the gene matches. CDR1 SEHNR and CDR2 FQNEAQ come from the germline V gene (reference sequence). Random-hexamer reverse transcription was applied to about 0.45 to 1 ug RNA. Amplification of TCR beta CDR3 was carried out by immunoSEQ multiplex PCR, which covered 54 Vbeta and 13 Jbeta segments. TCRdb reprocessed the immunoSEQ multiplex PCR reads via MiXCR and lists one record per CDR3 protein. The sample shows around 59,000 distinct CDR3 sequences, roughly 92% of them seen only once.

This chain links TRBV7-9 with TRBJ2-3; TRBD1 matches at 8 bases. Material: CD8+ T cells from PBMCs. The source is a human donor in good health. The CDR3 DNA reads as TGTGCCAGCAGTAATACCGACAGGGGAGTTGATACCGATACGCAGTATTTT. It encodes CASSNTDRGVDTDTQYF. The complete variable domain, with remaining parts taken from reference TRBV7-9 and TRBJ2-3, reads DTGVSQNPRHKITKRGQNVTFRCDPISEHNRLYWYRQTLGQGPEFLTYFQNEAQLEKSRLLSDRFSAERPKGSFSTLEIQRTEQGDSAMYLCASSNTDRGVDTDTQYFGPGTRLTVL.